This record looks at one TCR beta chain sequence and its context. The sample belongs to a study of shared clonotypes between healthy human individuals. Per germline, CDR1 MNHNS and CDR2 SASEGT. V lost 3 bases, J lost 3 bases, and 8 bases stayed unmatched. The CDR3 sequence is 16 residues long. Terminally differentiated effector memory CD45RA+ cells were excluded from the naive CD8 cells, which were CD45RO-negative and positively selected for CCR7. The method was immunoSEQ multiplex PCR; TCRdb's version includes in-frame clones alone and lacks a portion of them. The repertoire consists of about 590,000 clones, with just under 97% occurring once and the leading ten covering 0.11%.

Sequenced input: naive CD8+ T cells sorted from blood. This TCR was sampled from a young woman in good health. The rearrangement joins TRBV6-1 to TRBJ2-3; TRBD2 matches at 8 bases. The CDR3 sequence: CASSDQRESVTDTQYF. DNA of the CDR3: TGTGCCAGCAGTGATCAGCGGGAGAGTGTGACAGATACGCAGTATTTT.